The next 29 T cell receptor beta chains were all read from a single sample in a study of T cell responses to AZD1222 COVID-19 vaccine. The method was immunoSEQ multiplex PCR; TCRdb's version includes in-frame clones alone and lacks a portion of them. The sample consists of 120,000 or so clones, around 87% of them appearing once. Sequenced material: peripheral blood, taken on day 0 of AZD1222 vaccination. The receptor set was obtained from an adult in good health.

J is TRBJ2-7 and V is TRBV7-2, with 7 bases that match TRBD1. CDR1 is SGHTA and CDR2 is FQGNSA in the germline V gene. The CDR3 spans 14 residues. V lost 5 bases and J lost 3; bases outside the gene matches: 7. CDR3 in amino acids: CASSPGTARYEQYF. The CDR3, as DNA: TGTGCCAGCAGCCCCGGGACAGCGCGCTACGAGCAGTACTTC. The full variable domain, completed using reference TRBV7-2 and TRBJ2-7, is GAGVSQSPSNKVTEKGKDVELRCDPISGHTALYWYRQSLGQGLEFLIYFQGNSAPDKSGLPSDRFSAERTGGSVSTLTIQRTQQEDSAVYLCASSPGTARYEQYFGPGTRLTVT.

The chain uses TRBV6-5 and TRBJ2-7; TRBD1 or TRBD2 may be the D gene (5 bases each). CDR1 MNHEY and CDR2 SVGAGI come from the germline V gene. The CDR3 has 14 residues. V was trimmed by 5 bases and J by 3 bases, leaving 14 bases between them. In nucleotides, the CDR3 is TGTGCCAGCAGTCTTCCGGGACGGCACTACGAGCAGTACTTC. Translating it yields CASSLPGRHYEQYF.

The chain is built from TRBV30 and TRBJ1-6, with no clear D. This CDR3 has 13 amino acids. Germline assignment: CDR1 GTSNPN and CDR2 SVGIG (reference sequence). V was shortened by 7 bases and J by 0 bases, with 7 bases between the two germline ends. This chain's CDR3 is CASRDSYNSPLHF. The CDR3 region has the DNA TGTGCCTCCCGGGACTCCTATAATTCACCCCTCCACTTT.

This clone has a handful of counts. The rearrangement links TRBV11-2 to TRBJ2-1, with 8 nucleotides matching TRBD1. CDR3 length: 14 amino acids. The junction had 8 bases not matched to a gene; V was cut back by 4 bases and J by 9 bases. CDR1 is SGHAT and CDR2 is FQNNGV in the germline V gene. Here the CDR3 reads CASSSRGQAAEQFF. The CDR3, as DNA: TGTGCCAGCAGCTCTAGGGGACAGGCGGCTGAGCAGTTCTTC.

V is TRBV15 and J is TRBJ2-7, with D perhaps TRBD1 (5 bases). The germline gives CDR1 LNHNV, CDR2 YYDKDF (reference sequence). There are 11 residues in the CDR3. V was shortened by 6 bases and J by 6 bases, with 9 bases between the two germline ends. The CDR3 here is CATRTDPEQYF. CDR3 DNA sequence: TGTGCCACCAGGACAGACCCCGAGCAGTACTTC. Combining the CDR3 with reference TRBV15 and TRBJ2-7 gives the whole variable domain DAMVIQNPRYQVTQFGKPVTLSCSQTLNHNVMYWYQQKSSQAPKLLFHYYDKDFNNEADTPDNFQSRRPNTSFCFLDIRSPGLGDTAMYLCATRTDPEQYFGPGTRLTVT.

The chain uses TRBV24-1 and TRBJ1-1, with no clear D. The germline V and J ends were trimmed by 9 bases and 5 bases, with 12 bases remaining between them. CDR1 and CDR2 (germline): KGHDR, SFDVKD. This CDR3 has 12 amino acids. CDR3 DNA sequence: TGTGCCACCGGGTCCCGGCGGACTGAAGCTTTCTTT. This gives the protein CATGSRRTEAFF.

The rearrangement links TRBV7-8 to TRBJ1-1, with a weak D call TRBD1 (6 bases). Germline V CDR1 and CDR2: SGHVS, FQNEAQ. V lost 6 bases and J lost 4, with 18 bases in between. The CDR3 totals 15 residues. The CDR3 protein is CASRSSRGQGTEAFF. For the CDR3, the DNA is TGTGCCAGCAGATCCTCCCGGGGGCAAGGCACTGAAGCTTTCTTT.

The chain is built from TRBV9 and TRBJ2-2; D call uncertain. The ends were cut back, 0 bases at V and 1 base at J, with 7 bases in the middle. This CDR3 has 15 amino acids. Per germline, CDR1 SGDLS and CDR2 YYNGEE. CDR3 amino acids: CASSVVGVNTGELFF. CDR3 sequence (DNA): TGTGCCAGCAGCGTAGTTGGCGTGAACACCGGGGAGCTGTTTTTT.

The rearrangement links TRBV7-3 to TRBJ2-3; 9 positions match TRBD2. The V gene's germline CDR1 is SGHTA and CDR2 FQGTGA. This CDR3 has 15 amino acids. Trimming at V came to 7 bases and at J to 0 bases, leaving 5 bases not matched to a gene. DNA of the CDR3: TGTGCCAGCACCCTAAGCGGGGGGAGCACAGATACGCAGTATTTT. Translating gives CASTLSGGSTDTQYF.

The rearrangement links TRBV18 to TRBJ1-2; D possibly corresponds to TRBD1 (6 bases). The CDR3 loop spans 15 amino acids. With 3 bases removed from V and 8 bases from J, the gap between germline ends came to 19 bases. CDR1 is KGHSH and CDR2 is LQKENI in the germline V gene. CDR3 nucleotides: TGTGCCAGCTCACCCGCCTCAGGGGAATCGTGGGGCTACACCTTC. Translation: CASSPASGESWGYTF. Looking up the rest from reference TRBV18 and TRBJ1-2 gives the full variable domain: NAGVMQNPRHLVRRRGQEARLRCSPMKGHSHVYWYRQLPEEGLKFMVYLQKENIIDESGMPKERFSAEFPKEGPSILRIQQVVRGDSAAYFCASSPASGESWGYTFGSGTRLTVV.

The chain combines TRBV18 with TRBJ2-7, with TRBD2 as a possible D gene (5 bases). The CDR3 covers 15 residues. V lost 3 bases and J 2 bases, leaving 14 bases between the germline ends. Germline V gene lookup returns CDR1 KGHSH and CDR2 LQKENI. The CDR3 nucleotides are TGTGCCAGCTCACCTAGTCGGGGTCCACCCTACGAGCAGTACTTC. Translated, it gives CASSPSRGPPYEQYF. The variable domain in full, completed from reference TRBV18 and TRBJ2-7, reads NAGVMQNPRHLVRRRGQEARLRCSPMKGHSHVYWYRQLPEEGLKFMVYLQKENIIDESGMPKERFSAEFPKEGPSILRIQQVVRGDSAAYFCASSPSRGPPYEQYFGPGTRLTVT.

The chain couples TRBV7-9 to TRBJ1-6; D uncertain. This CDR3 is built from 13 residues. CDR1 SEHNR and CDR2 FQNEAQ come from the germline V gene (reference sequence). Trimming stripped 5 bases from V and 8 bases from J, with 10 bases between. The chain's CDR3 is CASSPNGYSPLHF. DNA for the CDR3: TGTGCCAGCAGCCCAAATGGCTATTCACCCCTCCACTTT. Drawing the rest from reference TRBV7-9 and TRBJ1-6, the complete variable domain is DTGVSQNPRHKITKRGQNVTFRCDPISEHNRLYWYRQTLGQGPEFLTYFQNEAQLEKSRLLSDRFSAERPKGSFSTLEIQRTEQGDSAMYLCASSPNGYSPLHFGNGTRLTVT.

The chain employs TRBV6-5 and TRBJ1-2; 10 nucleotides match TRBD1. V was clipped by 6 bases and J by 2 bases; unmatched bases: 3. The CDR3 extends over 14 amino acids. Germline V gives CDR1 MNHEY, CDR2 SVGAGI. The CDR3 here is CASRGQGGNYGYTF. The CDR3 nucleotides are TGTGCCAGCAGAGGACAGGGGGGAAACTATGGCTACACCTTC.

The V gene is TRBV27, the J gene TRBJ2-1; D is unresolved. CDR3 size: 17 residues. Trimming removed 5 bases at V and 2 bases at J, with 19 bases between. The germline gives CDR1 MNHEY, CDR2 SMNVEV (reference sequence). In DNA form, the CDR3 reads TGTGCCAGCAGTCCTCGAGCCCGCGGTAATACCTACAATGAGCAGTTCTTC. Translated, it gives CASSPRARGNTYNEQFF.

The rearrangement links TRBV20-1 to TRBJ1-1, with D possibly being TRBD1 (5 bases). This CDR3 has 9 residues. Germline CDR1 and CDR2: DFQATT and SNEGSKA (reference sequence). The V end was cut by 5 bases, the J end by 11 bases, with 9 bases between. CDR3 loop: CSAPGFAFF. DNA for the CDR3: TGCAGTGCTCCAGGGTTCGCTTTCTTT.

The chain carries TRBV7-2 and TRBJ2-3; 8 positions agree with TRBD2. The CDR3 loop spans 17 amino acids. Germline V CDR1 and CDR2: SGHTA, FQGNSA. The ends lost 5 bases at V and 2 bases at J; junction bases unmatched: 12. CDR3 protein: CASSLNRAGGHTDTQYF. The CDR3, as DNA: TGTGCCAGCAGCCTCAATCGGGCGGGAGGTCACACAGATACGCAGTATTTT. Variable domain in full (rest from reference TRBV7-2 and TRBJ2-3): GAGVSQSPSNKVTEKGKDVELRCDPISGHTALYWYRQSLGQGLEFLIYFQGNSAPDKSGLPSDRFSAERTGGSVSTLTIQRTQQEDSAVYLCASSLNRAGGHTDTQYFGPGTRLTVL.

The rearrangement uses TRBV30 and TRBJ1-2, with D unclear. This CDR3 has 13 residues. The ends were cut back, 4 bases at V and 3 bases at J, with 12 bases in the middle. Germline CDR1 is GTSNPN and CDR2 is SVGIG (reference sequence). Written as DNA, the CDR3 is TGTGCCTGGACCGACCCGAGCTACTATGGCTACACCTTC. It codes for CAWTDPSYYGYTF. The complete variable domain, with remaining parts taken from reference TRBV30 and TRBJ1-2, reads SQTIHQWPATLVQPVGSPLSLECTVEGTSNPNLYWYRQAAGRGLQLLFYSVGIGQISSEVPQNLSASRPQDRQFILSSKKLLLSDSGFYLCAWTDPSYYGYTFGSGTRLTVV.

V gene TRBV12-3 or TRBV12-4 combines with J gene TRBJ2-7; D ambiguous. Trimming took off 3 bases at V and 3 bases at J, with 6 bases between the two ends. CDR3 length: 12 amino acids. CDR3 DNA sequence: TGTGCCAGCAGTTTCGACCTCTACGAGCAGTACTTC. It is translated as CASSFDLYEQYF.

V and J are TRBV5-4 and TRBJ1-2, with TRBD1 matching over 8 bases. The CDR3 runs to 16 residues. V trimming: 4 bases; J trimming: 1 base; junction bases outside the gene matches: 9. Germline CDR1 reads SGHNT; CDR2 reads YYREEE (reference sequence). This chain's CDR3 is CASSPTGEAVNYGYTF. In nucleotides, the CDR3 is TGTGCCAGCAGCCCGACAGGGGAGGCTGTTAACTATGGCTACACCTTC.

This clone was picked up a small number of times. The rearrangement joins TRBV27 to TRBJ2-3, with TRBD1 matching 12 bases. V trimming: 7 bases; J trimming: 7 bases; junction bases outside the gene matches: 6. This CDR3 is built from 14 residues. Germline V gives CDR1 MNHEY, CDR2 SMNVEV (reference sequence). This CDR3 reads CASTPGQGANTQYF. Here the CDR3 DNA reads TGTGCCAGCACCCCGGGACAGGGGGCTAATACGCAGTATTTT.

The chain employs TRBV30 and TRBJ1-6, with TRBD1 as a possible D gene (5 bases). V shed 0 bases and J shed 10 bases, with 13 bases lying between them. Germline assignment: CDR1 GTSNPN and CDR2 SVGIG (reference sequence). The length of the CDR3 is 14 residues. CDR3 residues: CAWSVRGFGSPLHF. The CDR3 nucleotides read TGTGCCTGGAGTGTTAGGGGATTTGGCTCACCCCTCCACTTT.

This chain joins TRBV25-1 and TRBJ2-2; 12 bases agree with TRBD1. This CDR3 region has 16 residues. Germline V gene lookup returns CDR1 MGHDK and CDR2 SYGVNS. The trim removed 3 bases at V and 6 bases at J, leaving 5 bases unmatched. As DNA, the CDR3 is TGTGCCAGCAGTGACCCCGGGACAGGGGGCTCCGGGGAGCTGTTTTTT. Translating it yields CASSDPGTGGSGELFF.

The chain is built from TRBV12-3 or TRBV12-4 and TRBJ2-2; D ambiguous. The CDR3 totals 13 residues. V gave up 3 bases and J gave up 4 bases, with 6 bases separating them. The CDR3 coding sequence is TGTGCCAGCAGTTTTTTCAGCACCGGGGAGCTGTTTTTT. It translates to CASSFFSTGELFF.

V and J are TRBV28 and TRBJ2-7; no clear D gene. The germline V and J ends were trimmed by 7 bases and 4 bases, with 8 bases remaining between them. Germline V gene data show CDR1 as MDHEN and CDR2 as SYDVKM. This CDR3 contains 11 residues. The CDR3 nucleotides are TGTGCCAGCACCACCTCATACGAGCAGTACTTC. It specifies CASTTSYEQYF.

A single count supports this clone. This sequence joins TRBV2 and TRBJ2-5; 9 nucleotides line up with TRBD2. J lost 1 base, V lost 8 bases, and 2 bases had no gene match. Germline CDR1 SNHLY, CDR2 FYNNEI. This CDR3 has 13 amino acids. The CDR3 sequence is CASLREGQETQYF. CDR3 sequence (DNA): TGTGCCAGCTTGCGGGAGGGCCAAGAGACCCAGTACTTC.

The V and J genes are TRBV11-3 and TRBJ2-2; D unresolved. CDR3 length equals 14 residues. Trimming left V 0 bases short and J 6 bases short, with 8 bases between. The germline CDR1 and CDR2 sequences are SGHNT and YENEEA. CDR3 coding DNA: TGTGCCAGCAGCTTAGAGGGCACCGCCGGGGAGCTGTTTTTT. As protein: CASSLEGTAGELFF. Full variable domain (remainder filled in from reference TRBV11-3 and TRBJ2-2): EAGVVQSPRYKIIEKKQPVAFWCNPISGHNTLYWYLQNLGQGPELLIRYENEEAVDDSQLPKDRFSAERLKGVDSTLKIQPAELGDSAVYLCASSLEGTAGELFFGEGSRLTVL.

The V and J genes are TRBV2 and TRBJ1-1; tentatively, D is TRBD1 (6 bases). The germline V gene encodes CDR1 SNHLY and CDR2 FYNNEI. The CDR3 extends over 15 amino acids. V was cut by 3 bases and J by 1 base, with 12 bases left in between. CDR3 sequence: CASSDPRGANTEAFF. The CDR3 coding sequence is TGTGCCAGCAGTGACCCTCGGGGGGCGAACACTGAAGCTTTCTTT.

The V call is TRBV21-1, the J call TRBJ1-1. TRBV21-1 is tagged as a pseudogene. The CDR3 is 11 residues long. CDR3: CARRGKAEAFF. In DNA form, the CDR3 reads TGTGCCAGGAGGGGTAAAGCGGAAGCTTTCTTT.

This chain joins TRBV7-8 and TRBJ2-7, with D possibly TRBD1 on 5 matching bases. The CDR3 has 16 residues. Trimming left V 4 bases short and J 3 bases short, with 19 bases between. Germline V CDR1 and CDR2: SGHVS, FQNEAQ. The CDR3 spells CASSSTPGQGRYEQYF. DNA of the CDR3: TGTGCCAGCAGCTCGACTCCCGGGCAGGGCCGCTACGAGCAGTACTTC.